Detailed here is one TCR beta chain. This entry belongs to a study of blood T cell repertoires in COVID-19. Study context: Material from acute and convalescent COVID-19 was sourced from the United States, Italy and Spain. The analysed material was cDNA or gDNA that came from T cells, B-cell-depleted T cells, or PBMCs.

Germline V gene lookup returns CDR1 LNHDA and CDR2 SQIVND (reference sequence). This CDR3 contains 12 residues. The germline V and J ends were trimmed by 5 bases and 7 bases, with 10 bases remaining between them. In the original analysis: From reference gene primer amplification, estimates of nucleated cell counts were derived. Clones were read by immunoSEQ multiplex PCR, and TCRdb kept only the in-frame ones, dropping some. The DNA was the basis for D and trimming; V, J and clone size are from that table. Of fewer than 150,000 clones in the sample, roughly 80% were seen once. This clonotype was obtained from a woman aged 45-59 years with acute or convalescent COVID-19. This chain uses TRBV19 with TRBJ2-3; D gene ambiguous. The specimen sequenced was peripheral blood. CDR3 sequence reads: CASSYAANTQYF. In nucleotides, the CDR3 is TGTGCCAGTAGTTACGCCGCGAATACGCAGTATTTT.